This T cell receptor (beta chain) was retrieved from a study of cytomegalovirus exposure and HLA in healthy donors. Study at large: Among the approximately 430 donors who were genotyped, 70% to 90% fell in the genetic ancestry cluster that is associated with self-reported Caucasian donors.

V was pared by 2 bases and J by 2 bases, with 11 bases between. This CDR3 is 14 amino acids long. Germline CDR1 and CDR2: SGHRS and YFSETQ. A multiplex PCR was run with 60 Vbeta primers and 13 Jbeta primers. Libraries were prepared by immunoSEQ multiplex PCR; TCRdb keeps only in-frame clonotypes and omits some of them. Altogether around 110,000 clones are present, roughly 9.9% being singletons, with the ten largest covering roughly 3%. Study-level results: A few chains linked to CMV were shown in vitro to be specific for CMV antigens. Listed as cytomegalovirus-associated were 150 to 200 TCR beta chains. In a later analysis, TCR association rates varied by HLA locus: DRB1 most, HLA-C fewest.

The table lists this clone with a few counts. Its specificity is unknown. The sample was PBMCs. The receptor was isolated from a man aged 25 to 40 in good health and CMV-seronegative. The V and J genes are TRBV5-1 and TRBJ2-7, with D possibly TRBD2 on 5 matching bases. The CDR3 coding sequence is TGCGCCAGCAGCTTTGGGCCGGGGACCTACGAGCAGTACTTC. Translation: CASSFGPGTYEQYF.